The 29 T cell receptor beta chains in this list originate from one sample, sequenced in a study of PD-1 blockade in classical Hodgkin lymphoma. Patients all relapsed after autologous stem cell transplantation, and there was variation in brentuximab vedotin exposure. Here immunoSEQ multiplex PCR was the method, and the copy in TCRdb shows in-frame clones only, minus some. The sample has roughly 150,000 clones; about 81% are singletons. The source material was peripheral blood mononuclear cells (PBMCs), sampled before the second cycle of nivolumab. Every receptor here comes from a human donor with classical Hodgkin lymphoma.

V and J are TRBV2 and TRBJ2-4, with D unclear. Germline CDR1 SNHLY, CDR2 FYNNEI. The V end lost 1 base, the J end lost 6 bases, and 13 bases lay between the germline ends. The CDR3 has 15 residues. CDR3 nucleotides: TGTGCCAGCAGTGAAGAAGGGTTTATCGGAAACATTCAGTACTTC. It translates to CASSEEGFIGNIQYF.

The rearrangement uses TRBV6-5 and TRBJ2-5, with D possibly TRBD1 on 6 matching bases. This CDR3 is built from 14 residues. V was clipped by 5 bases and J by 4 bases, with 14 bases between them. The germline CDR1 and CDR2 sequences are MNHEY and SVGAGI. The chain's CDR3 is CASSPLPRGETQYF. In DNA form, the CDR3 reads TGTGCCAGCAGTCCACTCCCCAGGGGAGAGACCCAGTACTTC.

This clone showed up just a few times. The chain couples TRBV21-1 to TRBJ2-7; TRBD1, the table's D call, lacks a check against the DNA. TRBV21-1 is a pseudogene segment. This CDR3 spans 17 amino acids. CDR3 sequence: CASSKGIGQGASGEQYF. The CDR3 DNA reads TGTGCCAGCAGCAAAGGCATAGGACAGGGGGCGTCGGGGGAGCAGTACTTC.

V and J are TRBV27 and TRBJ2-3; TRBD2 aligns across 8 bases. This CDR3 is built from 14 residues. CDR1 and CDR2 (germline): MNHEY, SMNVEV (reference sequence). Losses at the gene ends were 3 bases for V and 4 bases for J; bases not matched to a gene: 3. CDR3 in DNA: TGTGCCAGCAGTTTTCGGGGGGGATCAGATACGCAGTATTTT. Amino acids: CASSFRGGSDTQYF.

This chain connects TRBV19 to TRBJ1-1, with a tentative D call TRBD1 (6 bases). There are 13 residues in the CDR3. The V gene lost 4 bases and the J gene lost 8 bases, with 14 bases spanning the gap. Germline assignment: CDR1 LNHDA and CDR2 SQIVND (reference sequence). CDR3 bases: TGTGCCAGTAGTACTGACAGGTGGAGAGAAGCTTTCTTT. Translating gives CASSTDRWREAFF.

The chain is built from TRBV19 and TRBJ1-5; D unclear. The CDR3 consists of 16 residues. CDR1 and CDR2 (germline): LNHDA, SQIVND (reference sequence). With 4 bases removed from V and 0 bases from J, the gap between germline ends came to 13 bases. The CDR3 loop is CASSSGRFYSNQPQHF. In nucleotides, the CDR3 is TGTGCCAGTAGTAGCGGCCGGTTCTATAGCAATCAGCCCCAGCATTTT.

This rearrangement joins TRBV6-6 to TRBJ2-7; D unresolved. Germline CDR1 and CDR2: MNHNY and SVGAGI (reference sequence). The CDR3 contains 13 residues. V lost 6 bases and J lost 1, with 10 bases in between. CDR3 bases: TGTGCCAGCAGCCGTCTTGGGTCCTACGAGCAGTACTTC. Translated, it gives CASSRLGSYEQYF.

The rearrangement links TRBV5-6 to TRBJ2-2; D is possibly TRBD1 (6 bases). V lost 0 bases and J 9 bases, leaving 12 bases between the germline ends. The germline CDR1 and CDR2 sequences are SGHDT and YYEEEE. This CDR3 region has 14 residues. CDR3 coding DNA: TGTGCCAGCAGCTTGGCCGTGGGGGCGCGGGAGCTGTTTTTT. Translation: CASSLAVGARELFF.

The CDR3 spells CASSSGGVYGYTF. The CDR3 nucleotides read TGTGCCAGCAGCTCAGGGGGCGTCTATGGCTACACCTTC. J is TRBJ1-2 and V is TRBV5-6, with 8 bases aligning to TRBD1. Germline CDR1 is SGHDT and CDR2 is YYEEEE. Trimming at V came to 3 bases and at J to 4 bases, leaving 2 bases not matched to a gene. This CDR3 region has 13 residues.

V and J are TRBV27 and TRBJ2-5; 10 nucleotides agree with TRBD1. Germline V gene lookup returns CDR1 MNHEY and CDR2 SMNVEV (reference sequence). The CDR3 length is 15 residues. J lost 4 bases, V lost 5 bases, and 7 bases had no gene match. CDR3 amino acids: CASSDRDRGSETQYF. CDR3 in DNA: TGTGCCAGCAGTGACCGGGACAGGGGCTCAGAGACCCAGTACTTC.

A note on this clone: One end of the junction fails to match germline, which may point to a read error. The sample contains more than one DNA sequence encoding this CDR3. The J gene is TRBJ2-7, the V gene TRBV4-1; no firm D call. The germline V gene encodes CDR1 MGHRA and CDR2 YSYEKL. The CDR3 is 13 amino acids. This CDR3 reads CASSLNPTYEQYF. CDR3 DNA sequence: TGTGCCAGCAGCCTCAACCCCACCTACGAGCAGTACTTC.

This clone was counted only a few times. The rearrangement joins TRBV28 to TRBJ1-3; D may be TRBD1 (5 bases). The CDR3 has 15 amino acids. Per germline, CDR1 MDHEN and CDR2 SYDVKM. The V gene lost 10 bases and the J gene lost 1 base, with 17 bases spanning the gap. The CDR3 spells CATLGPVLSGNTIYF. Written as DNA, the CDR3 is TGTGCCACACTGGGGCCGGTGTTATCTGGAAACACCATATATTTT.

This clone was detected a few times. The chain carries TRBV6-1 and TRBJ1-3; no firm D call. V was pared by 2 bases and J by 0 bases, with 8 bases between. This CDR3 has 15 residues. CDR1 and CDR2 from the germline V gene are MNHNS and SASEGT. CDR3 residues: CASSERPVSGNTIYF. CDR3 DNA: TGTGCCAGCAGTGAAAGGCCCGTCTCTGGAAACACCATATATTTT.

V and J are TRBV5-1 and TRBJ2-1; 11 bases fit TRBD2. In germline, CDR1 is SGHRS, CDR2 YFSETQ. This CDR3 spans 15 amino acids. With V trimmed by 5 bases and J by 3 bases, 4 bases remained unmatched. The CDR3 bases are TGCGCCAGCAGTCTCGGGACTAGCGGCTACAATGAGCAGTTCTTC. This codes for CASSLGTSGYNEQFF.

This clone was detected only a few times. The rearrangement joins TRBV19 to TRBJ1-2, with 7 bases matching TRBD1. Per the germline V gene, CDR1 is LNHDA and CDR2 is SQIVND (reference sequence). The CDR3 has 14 amino acids. V was pared by 8 bases and J by 8 bases, with 14 bases of the junction left unmatched. The CDR3 nucleotides are TGTGCCAGTCATCCGGGACAGTTTCTTTGGGGCTACACCTTC. Protein sequence: CASHPGQFLWGYTF.

The rearrangement links TRBV28 to TRBJ2-7; the D gene could be TRBD1 or TRBD2 (5 bases each). Per germline, CDR1 MDHEN and CDR2 SYDVKM. CDR3 length equals 12 residues. The V end was cut by 8 bases, the J end by 10 bases, with 18 bases between. CDR3 sequence: CASGTYRDPQYF. CDR3 DNA sequence: TGTGCCAGCGGGACCTATCGGGACCCCCAGTACTTC.

The CDR3 DNA is TGTGCCAGCAGTAGGGCGGGATTCAGCTACAATGAGCAGTTCTTC. Its translation: CASSRAGFSYNEQFF. The chain joins TRBV6-5 to TRBJ2-1; weak D call: TRBD2 (6 bases). The CDR3 has 15 residues. V lost 5 bases and J lost 3, with 14 bases in between. Germline values: CDR1 MNHEY, CDR2 SVGAGI.

The V gene is TRBV5-8, the J gene TRBJ1-1, with D perhaps TRBD1 (6 bases). The CDR3 is made up of 16 amino acids. The V gene's germline CDR1 is SGHTS and CDR2 YDEGEE. V lost 4 bases, J lost 9 bases, and 25 bases lay in between. This CDR3 reads CASSRDTLALRSQAFF. As DNA, the CDR3 is TGTGCCAGCAGCCGGGACACCCTGGCACTGAGGTCTCAAGCTTTCTTT.

The CDR3 loop is CAIRNDSVGEKLFF. For the CDR3, the DNA is TGTGCCATCAGGAACGACAGTGTGGGGGAAAAACTGTTTTTT. The chain links TRBV10-3 to TRBJ1-4; D may be TRBD1 (5 bases). The CDR3 runs to 14 residues. Germline values: CDR1 ENHRY, CDR2 SYGVKD. V lost 6 bases, J lost 8 bases, and 16 bases lay in between.

The chain is built from TRBV19 and TRBJ2-1; 13 nucleotides match TRBD2. The CDR3 runs to 15 residues. CDR1 LNHDA and CDR2 SQIVND come from the germline V gene (reference sequence). Trimming cost V 7 bases and J 7 bases; bases outside gene matches: 7. As DNA, the CDR3 is TGTGCCAGTACCCGGGGACTAGCGGGACGTAATGAGCAGTTCTTC. It yields the protein CASTRGLAGRNEQFF.

This clone was detected only a few times. The chain couples TRBV30 to TRBJ1-2; 8 bases line up with TRBD1. The junction had 6 bases not matched to a gene; V was cut back by 7 bases and J by 5 bases. Per germline, CDR1 GTSNPN and CDR2 SVGIG (reference sequence). This CDR3 contains 12 residues. The CDR3 sequence is CASRDRQYGYTF. The DNA for the CDR3 is TGTGCCTCCAGGGACAGGCAATATGGCTACACCTTC.

This clone was detected once. The chain is built from TRBV6-1 and TRBJ2-5; D is tentatively TRBD1 or TRBD2 (5 bases each). The CDR3 sequence is 14 residues long. Between the trimmed V and J ends, which lost 6 bases and 5 bases, there was a span of 16 bases. Germline-derived CDR1 and CDR2 are MNHNS and SASEGT. CDR3 region: CASRGERSWETQYF. The CDR3 DNA follows: TGTGCCAGCAGGGGGGAGAGGAGTTGGGAGACCCAGTACTTC.

This chain connects TRBV9 to TRBJ2-4; the D gene could be TRBD1 or TRBD2 (5 bases each). V lost 0 bases, J lost 7 bases, and 11 bases lay in between. The CDR3 consists of 14 residues. The germline V gene has CDR1 SGDLS and CDR2 YYNGEE. The CDR3 nucleotides read TGTGCCAGCAGCGTAGAGGGGCCGGGGAACATTCAGTACTTC. Translation gives CASSVEGPGNIQYF.

The rearrangement joins TRBV7-2 to TRBJ2-2; D not certain. Trimming took off 3 bases at V and 7 bases at J, with 0 bases between the two ends. This CDR3 region has 10 residues. Germline values: CDR1 SGHTA, CDR2 FQGNSA. The CDR3 nucleotides are TGTGCCAGCAGCTTCGGGGAGCTGTTTTTT. It translates to CASSFGELFF.

The chain has TRBV2 and TRBJ2-7; 12 bases agree with TRBD2. The CDR3 has 16 residues. Losses at the gene ends were 5 bases for V and 2 bases for J; bases not matched to a gene: 7. Looked up from germline, CDR1 is SNHLY and CDR2 is FYNNEI. The CDR3 DNA is TGTGCCAGCAGTCGGAGCGCTAGCGGGAGGGCCTACGAGCAGTACTTC. It codes for CASSRSASGRAYEQYF.

This chain links TRBV18 with TRBJ2-3; D perhaps matches TRBD2 (5 bases). The CDR3 has 15 residues. The V gene's germline CDR1 is KGHSH and CDR2 LQKENI. V was shortened by 6 bases and J by 2 bases, with 15 bases between the two germline ends. The CDR3 protein is CASSAETGSTDTQYF. Here the CDR3 DNA reads TGTGCCAGCTCTGCCGAGACGGGGTCCACAGATACGCAGTATTTT.

In its sample, this clone was seen once. The chain has TRBV19 and TRBJ2-1; D is undetermined. The length of the CDR3 is 16 residues. From germline, CDR1 is LNHDA and CDR2 SQIVND (reference sequence). Trimming removed 4 bases from V and 7 bases from J, with 20 bases in between. This CDR3 is CASSSQVSGHRNEQFF. CDR3 coding DNA: TGTGCCAGTAGTAGTCAGGTTTCGGGTCACCGGAATGAGCAGTTCTTC.

The V and J genes are TRBV6-1 and TRBJ1-5; a weak D match, TRBD1 (5 bases). This CDR3 spans 13 amino acids. The V gene lost 1 base and the J gene lost 7 bases, with 8 bases spanning the gap. The V gene's germline CDR1 is MNHNS and CDR2 SASEGT. CDR3 sequence (DNA): TGTGCCAGCAGTGAAGAAAGGGACCAGCCCCAGCATTTT. It specifies CASSEERDQPQHF.

V usage is TRBV5-8 and J usage is TRBJ1-1, with 8 bases identical to TRBD1. V gave up 5 bases and J gave up 1 base; unmatched junction bases: 7. CDR1 is SGHTS, CDR2 YDEGEE, per germline. The length of the CDR3 is 15 residues. This CDR3 is CASSPWTGSNTEAFF. In DNA form, the CDR3 reads TGTGCCAGCAGTCCCTGGACAGGGTCGAACACTGAAGCTTTCTTT.